This T cell receptor (beta chain) is drawn from a study of T cells after yellow fever vaccination. Germline CDR1 is SEHNR and CDR2 is FQNEAQ (reference sequence). The CDR3 covers 15 residues. Between the trimmed V and J ends, which lost 0 bases and 5 bases, there was a span of 13 bases. One entry per CDR3 protein results from TCRdb running MiXCR on the 5' RACE reads. The sample contains tens of thousands of distinct CDR3 sequences, 7.4% of which appear only once. The clonotype was recovered from a man younger than 35 who received the YFV17D yellow fever vaccine. V is TRBV7-9 and J is TRBJ1-1; D perhaps matches TRBD1 (5 bases). Here the sequenced sample was CD8+ T cells sorted from PBMCs, taken roughly 14 days after the first yellow fever vaccination. The CDR3 region is CASSLALGEWTEAFF. DNA of the CDR3: TGTGCCAGCAGCTTAGCGCTGGGGGAGTGGACTGAAGCTTTCTTT.